The T cell receptor beta chain described here comes from a study of blood T cell repertoires in COVID-19. For the study at large: Sites in the United States, Italy and Spain provided acute and convalescent COVID-19 samples. Sources were T cells, B-cell-depleted T cells, or PBMCs; the material itself was cDNA or gDNA.

The V end lost 0 bases, the J end lost 7 bases, and 13 bases lay between the germline ends. This CDR3 has 14 residues. Germline V gene sequence: CDR1 LNHNV, CDR2 YYDKDF (reference sequence). This clone was recorded once. Seattle patients were enrolled during active infection and followed longitudinally. Original data processing: Estimation of nucleated cell counts was performed using reference gene primer amplification. Sequencing used immunoSEQ multiplex PCR; TCRdb keeps in-frame clones, though not all of them. The V and J calls and the clone size are those of that table, but D and trimming were determined from the DNA. The sample carries 170,000 or so clones, 87% recorded once.

The sequence was obtained from a woman aged 70-85 years with COVID-19, enrolled during active disease. The V call is TRBV15, the J call TRBJ2-7; possibly TRBD2 for D (6 bases). Sample: peripheral blood. CDR3 bases: TGTGCCACCAGCAGAGATCGGGGACGGGAGGAGCAGTACTTC. It translates to CATSRDRGREEQYF.